The 12 T cell receptor beta chains given below trace back to one sample, sequenced in a study of response to subunit inactivated influenza vaccine (dated by TCRdb to the late 2010s). Library construction relied on RT-PCR. TCRdb records Illumina HiSeq 2500 as the sequencer. Starting from the raw public reads, TCRdb applied fastp trimming at Q25, assembled clones with MiXCR and retained in-frame beta chains. Duplicate CDR3 protein sequences are folded into a single record with the most common DNA and genes. This sample comprises about 500,000 distinct CDR3 sequences, about 17% of them detected only once. The ten largest clonotypes hold 2.5% to 3.5% of the sample. Source: CD4+ T cells sorted from PBMCs, taken around 2 years after vaccination. These receptors were obtained from a man between 50 and 75 years old who received an inactivated influenza vaccine. Donor details come from another sample of the same person, matched by shared clones.

At least ten counts were recorded for this clonotype. The chain links TRBV5-1 to TRBJ2-3, with unresolved D. CDR1 is SGHRS and CDR2 is YFSETQ in the germline V gene. The CDR3 has 14 amino acids. Deletions cut 4 bases from V and 0 bases from J, with 9 bases between. CDR3 in amino acids: CASSPGPSTDTQYF. In DNA, the CDR3 is TGCGCCAGCAGCCCGGGTCCAAGCACAGATACGCAGTATTTT.

This clonotype came up many times. The chain has TRBV12-3 or TRBV12-4 and TRBJ1-1, with TRBD1 identical over 8 bases. The CDR3 has 19 amino acids. Unmatched junction bases numbered 16, after V lost 1 base and J lost 3 bases. The CDR3 protein is CASSLGTGYLRWADTEAFF. The CDR3 nucleotides read TGTGCCAGCAGTTTAGGGACAGGGTATTTAAGATGGGCTGACACTGAAGCTTTCTTT.

The chain is built from TRBV7-2 and TRBJ1-3, with a weak D call TRBD1 (5 bases). Germline V gene sequence: CDR1 SGHTA, CDR2 FQGNSA. V lost 0 bases, J lost 4 bases, and 13 bases lay in between. The CDR3 sequence is 16 residues long. CDR3 region: CASSLAVRAGGNTIYF. CDR3 nucleotides: TGTGCCAGCAGCTTAGCGGTCAGGGCAGGAGGAAACACCATATATTTT. The variable domain in full, with the rest retrieved from reference TRBV7-2 and TRBJ1-3, is GAGVSQSPSNKVTEKGKDVELRCDPISGHTALYWYRQSLGQGLEFLIYFQGNSAPDKSGLPSDRFSAERTGGSVSTLTIQRTQQEDSAVYLCASSLAVRAGGNTIYFGEGSWLTVV.

The genes are TRBV20-1 and TRBJ1-4; D not resolved. V was pared by 1 base and J by 4 bases, with 7 bases between. Germline loops: CDR1 DFQATT, CDR2 SNEGSKA (reference sequence). The CDR3 covers 13 residues. The CDR3 loop reads CSARGLINEKLFF. CDR3 DNA: TGCAGTGCTAGAGGTCTGATTAATGAAAAACTGTTTTTT.

This clonotype has more than one count but fewer than ten. The chain combines TRBV3-1 with TRBJ1-3; D ambiguous. V lost 0 bases and J lost 5, with 5 bases in between. The V gene's germline CDR1 is LGHDT and CDR2 YNNKEL (reference sequence). This CDR3 contains 13 residues. The DNA for the CDR3 is TGTGCCAGCAGCCAAGAAACCCGAAACACCATATATTTT. Translated: CASSQETRNTIYF.

The rearrangement joins TRBV4-2 to TRBJ2-3; 8 nucleotides agree with TRBD2. Germline CDR1 reads LGHNA; CDR2 reads YNFKEQ. CDR3 length equals 14 residues. J lost 4 bases, V lost 5 bases, and 5 bases had no gene match. CDR3 nucleotide sequence: TGTGCCAGCAGCTCAAGCGGGGGCCCAGATACGCAGTATTTT. As protein: CASSSSGGPDTQYF.

This clonotype was observed a few times. The chain carries TRBV6-2 or TRBV6-3 and TRBJ1-1; 7 bases map to TRBD1. The CDR3 covers 15 residues. With 4 bases clipped from V and 4 bases from J, the junction kept 9 bases outside the gene matches. Germline-derived CDR1 and CDR2 are MNHEY and SVGEGT. CDR3 residues: CASSSQGVDVTEAFF. The CDR3 region has the DNA TGTGCCAGCAGTTCCCAGGGGGTGGATGTCACTGAAGCTTTCTTT.

The rearrangement uses TRBV11-2 and TRBJ2-5; D gene unclear. V was trimmed by 1 base and J by 1 base, leaving 10 bases between them. The CDR3 runs 15 residues. Germline V CDR1 and CDR2: SGHAT, FQNNGV. The CDR3 coding sequence is TGTGCCAGCAGCTTAGTGGTTACTACCCAAGAGACCCAGTACTTC. As protein: CASSLVVTTQETQYF.

The V call is TRBV7-8, the J call TRBJ2-7; 8 positions agree with TRBD1. J gave up 1 base and V 6 bases, and 17 bases lay outside the gene matches. In germline, CDR1 is SGHVS, CDR2 FQNEAQ. CDR3 length: 18 amino acids. This CDR3 reads CASRSDRGGSAESYEQYF. CDR3 nucleotides: TGTGCCAGCAGATCCGACAGGGGCGGGTCCGCGGAATCCTACGAGCAGTACTTC.

This chain joins TRBV6-1 and TRBJ2-1, with 9 nucleotides matching TRBD1. Germline CDR1 and CDR2: MNHNS and SASEGT. CDR3 length: 14 amino acids. V lost 5 bases and J lost 7; bases outside the gene matches: 6. Written as DNA, the CDR3 is TGTGCCAGCAGTACAGGGGGCGCTAGGAATGAGCAGTTCTTC. This sequence encodes CASSTGGARNEQFF.

The gene calls are TRBV3-1 and TRBJ2-2; D not resolved. V was cut by 0 bases and J by 5 bases, with 4 bases left in between. The CDR3 has 13 residues. In germline, CDR1 is LGHDT, CDR2 YNNKEL (reference sequence). The chain's CDR3 is CASSQDLTGELFF. In DNA, the CDR3 is TGTGCCAGCAGCCAAGACCTAACCGGGGAGCTGTTTTTT.

This rearrangement joins TRBV4-3 to TRBJ1-4; TRBD1 is a possible D gene (5 bases). Per germline, CDR1 LGHNA and CDR2 YSLEER. The CDR3 length is 14 residues. The germline V and J ends were trimmed by 4 bases and 3 bases, with 9 bases remaining between them. Written as DNA, the CDR3 is TGCGCCAGCAGCCGCCGGGACCCTAATGAAAAACTGTTTTTT. This encodes CASSRRDPNEKLFF.